This T cell receptor (beta chain) was identified in a study of OX40 agonist ivuxolimab in advanced cancers. Study details: Partial responses were achieved by three patients, one with hepatocellular carcinoma and two with cutaneous melanoma.

The CDR3 spans 18 residues. The germline V gene encodes CDR1 SNHLY and CDR2 FYNNEI. V was clipped by 7 bases and J by 4 bases; unmatched bases: 19. TCRdb's table, derived via immunoSEQ multiplex PCR, lists solely in-frame clones and lacks some. The profile shows approximately 56,000 clones, around 85% of them singletons. On cycle 4 day 1 and cycle 7 day 1, as well as at baseline, blood was sampled. The TCR comes from an adult with an advanced solid tumor such as melanoma, head and neck, liver or kidney cancer. The V call is TRBV2, the J call TRBJ1-2, with 9 bases fitting TRBD1. Sequences were derived from CD4+ or CD8+ T cells sorted from blood, sampled in a trial of the OX40 agonist ivuxolimab. The CDR3 loop reads CASNKPGQGGLPGYGYTF. The CDR3 nucleotides read TGTGCCAGCAATAAACCGGGACAGGGAGGATTACCGGGCTATGGCTACACCTTC.